The 15 T cell receptor beta chains given below trace back to one sample, sequenced in a study of OX40 agonist ivuxolimab in advanced cancers. Receptor libraries were prepared by the immunoSEQ multiplex PCR assay. TCRdb took this table from immuneACCESS and kept in-frame rearrangements with V and J called. Such tables lack part of the clones; where checked against another copy, unresolved V genes explain under half of the gap, and the rest is unexplained. The sample table contains around 44,000 clones; only one count was recorded for around nine tenths of them. Approximately 13% of the sample lies in the top ten. This specimen was CD4+ or CD8+ T cells sorted from blood, taken in a trial of the OX40 agonist ivuxolimab. The receptors derive from an adult with an advanced solid tumor such as melanoma, head and neck, liver or kidney cancer.

This clone was seen only a few times. The chain recombines TRBV7-2 with TRBJ2-3; D unresolved. Germline V gives CDR1 SGHTA, CDR2 FQGNSA. V was clipped by 1 base and J by 3 bases, with 11 bases between them. The CDR3 extends over 15 amino acids. CDR3: CASSLVGFGTDTQYF. The CDR3 nucleotides read TGTGCCAGCAGCTTAGTCGGCTTCGGGACAGATACGCAGTATTTT.

V and J are TRBV19 and TRBJ2-1; a weak D match, TRBD2 (7 bases). The germline V gene encodes CDR1 LNHDA and CDR2 SQIVND (reference sequence). With 5 bases removed from V and 6 bases from J, the gap between germline ends came to 20 bases. The CDR3 sequence is 16 residues long. The CDR3 sequence is CASSSWGGGWFNEQFF. In DNA form, the CDR3 reads TGTGCCAGTAGTTCCTGGGGAGGGGGATGGTTCAATGAGCAGTTCTTC. The whole variable domain, remainder taken from reference TRBV19 and TRBJ2-1, is DGGITQSPKYLFRKEGQNVTLSCEQNLNHDAMYWYRQDPGQGLRLIYYSQIVNDFQKGDIAEGYSVSREKKESFPLTVTSAQKNPTAFYLCASSSWGGGWFNEQFFGPGTRLTVL.

The chain employs TRBV6-1 and TRBJ1-2, with D perhaps matching TRBD1 (5 bases). The CDR3 sequence is 15 residues long. Deletions cut 3 bases from V and 5 bases from J, with 16 bases between. CDR1 and CDR2 (germline): MNHNS, SASEGT. The CDR3: CASSDGGGGWYGYTF. The CDR3 bases are TGTGCCAGCAGTGATGGTGGGGGGGGTTGGTATGGCTACACCTTC.

The gene calls are TRBV6-1 and TRBJ2-7; no reliable D call. There are 14 residues in the CDR3. The V gene's germline CDR1 is MNHNS and CDR2 SASEGT. Trimming removed 11 bases at V and 0 bases at J, with 17 bases between. The CDR3 spells CAGRGAYSSYEQYF. Written as DNA, the CDR3 is TGTGCCGGACGAGGAGCCTACTCCTCCTACGAGCAGTACTTC.

CDR3 sequence reads: CASRRDRAGRGNTIYF. DNA for the CDR3: TGTGCCAGCAGACGGGACAGGGCCGGTAGGGGAAACACCATATATTTT. J is TRBJ1-3 and V is TRBV19; the match to TRBD1 covers 9 bases. With 9 bases clipped from V and 4 bases from J, the junction kept 13 bases outside the gene matches. The CDR3 extends over 16 amino acids. Germline V lookup: CDR1 LNHDA, CDR2 SQIVND (reference sequence).

The chain carries TRBV19 and TRBJ1-5, with D maybe TRBD1 (6 bases). Germline V gene sequence: CDR1 LNHDA, CDR2 SQIVND (reference sequence). Trimming pared 0 bases from V and 5 bases from J, leaving 14 bases between. The CDR3 has 16 amino acids. This CDR3 is CASSIEDRQHYQPQHF. The CDR3 DNA reads TGTGCCAGTAGTATAGAAGACAGGCAACACTATCAGCCCCAGCATTTT.

The chain couples TRBV13 to TRBJ2-3; D gene uncertain. The CDR3 length is 16 residues. V was cut by 3 bases and J by 2 bases, with 15 bases left in between. The germline V gene has CDR1 PRHDT and CDR2 FYEKMQ (reference sequence). CDR3 sequence reads: CASSFHPAGFTDTQYF. CDR3 sequence (DNA): TGTGCCAGCAGCTTCCACCCCGCAGGCTTCACAGATACGCAGTATTTT.

The chain links TRBV28 to TRBJ1-5; D is possibly TRBD1 (5 bases). The V end was cut by 3 bases, the J end by 6 bases, with 15 bases between. Germline CDR1 is MDHEN and CDR2 is SYDVKM. The CDR3 consists of 15 residues. The CDR3 spells CASSLGTPSRQPQHF. As DNA, the CDR3 is TGTGCCAGCAGTTTGGGGACCCCCTCGCGTCAGCCCCAGCATTTT.

V is TRBV11-2 and J is TRBJ2-1; no definite D call. The CDR3 is 13 amino acids. Looked up from germline, CDR1 is SGHAT and CDR2 is FQNNGV. With 1 base removed from V and 8 bases from J, the gap between germline ends came to 9 bases. CDR3 amino acids: CASSLGGKHEQFF. CDR3 DNA: TGTGCCAGCAGCTTAGGGGGTAAGCATGAGCAGTTCTTC.

The V gene is TRBV28, the J gene TRBJ2-7; TRBD1 matches at 8 bases. CDR1 is MDHEN and CDR2 is SYDVKM in the germline V gene. Unmatched junction bases numbered 4, after V lost 6 bases and J lost 6 bases. The CDR3 spans 12 residues. CDR3 protein: CASSHDRGEQYF. The DNA of the CDR3 is TGTGCCAGCAGCCACGACAGGGGCGAGCAGTACTTC.

CDR3 nucleotides: TGTGCCAGCAGCTTCGGACCGCCCAGCACCGGGGAGCTGTTTTTT. Protein: CASSFGPPSTGELFF. The rearrangement links TRBV7-9 to TRBJ2-2; D is unresolved. V gave up 3 bases and J gave up 4 bases, with 12 bases separating them. The CDR3 has 15 residues. Germline V gene lookup returns CDR1 SEHNR and CDR2 FQNEAQ (reference sequence). Full variable domain (outside the CDR3, taken from reference TRBV7-9 and TRBJ2-2): DTGVSQNPRHKITKRGQNVTFRCDPISEHNRLYWYRQTLGQGPEFLTYFQNEAQLEKSRLLSDRFSAERPKGSFSTLEIQRTEQGDSAMYLCASSFGPPSTGELFFGEGSRLTVL.

The sample holds one count of this clone. DNA for the CDR3: TGTGCCAGCAGCGTAGGTGCCAGTAGCTACGAGCAGTACTTC. Protein: CASSVGASSYEQYF. V and J are TRBV9 and TRBJ2-5; unclear D gene. The J call is in doubt because the DNA end fits TRBJ2-7 better. Germline CDR1 reads SGDLS; CDR2 reads YYNGEE. CDR3 size: 14 residues.

The V and J genes are TRBV7-9 and TRBJ2-2, with D hard to call. The CDR3 totals 14 residues. Germline CDR1 and CDR2: SEHNR and FQNEAQ (reference sequence). Between the trimmed V and J ends, which lost 1 base and 1 base, there was a span of 4 bases. CDR3 sequence reads: CASSLGGNTGELFF. The CDR3 DNA is TGTGCCAGCAGCTTAGGAGGGAACACCGGGGAGCTGTTTTTT.

The chain joins TRBV6-1 to TRBJ2-1; the match to TRBD2 covers 13 bases. This CDR3 is 15 amino acids long. The germline gives CDR1 MNHNS, CDR2 SASEGT. V dropped 8 bases and J dropped 6; count of bases not matched to a gene: 7. The CDR3 reads CASSLLAGGPNEQFF. The CDR3 DNA sequence: TGTGCCAGCTCCCTACTAGCGGGGGGGCCCAATGAGCAGTTCTTC.

This chain uses TRBV5-6 with TRBJ1-2, with no clear D. V dropped 0 bases and J dropped 8 bases, with 17 bases sitting between them. The CDR3 has 15 residues. Germline V lookup: CDR1 SGHDT, CDR2 YYEEEE. The CDR3 DNA is TGTGCCAGCAGCTTGGAGGGTTTGCGTCTTCAGGGCTACACCTTC. Translation: CASSLEGLRLQGYTF.